Following are 17 T cell receptor beta chains from one sample sequenced in a study of CD8 T cells in Susac syndrome (dated by TCRdb to the late 2010s). Preparation of the library involved the immunoSEQ multiplex PCR assay. RNA was extracted with the RNeasy kit and about 0.5 to 1 ug was reverse transcribed using random hexamers. TCRdb passed the public sequencing reads through fastp at Q25 and MiXCR, retaining productive beta sequences. Rows with one shared CDR3 protein collapse into an entry with the most common genes and DNA. The sample data list some 110,000 distinct CDR3 sequences, and just over 95% of these were observed just once. Roughly 0.13% of the sample belongs to the ten largest clones. The sequencing input was CD4+ T cells from PBMCs. The receptors shown here come from a human donor with Susac syndrome.

The CDR3 DNA reads TGCAGCGTTGCTTTACGTCCCCGGGAAGTCTCGTACGAGCAGTACTTC. It is translated as CSVALRPREVSYEQYF. V is TRBV29-1 and J is TRBJ2-7, with TRBD2 as a possible D gene (5 bases). Germline V gives CDR1 SQVTM, CDR2 ANQGSEA. Deletions cut 4 bases from V and 4 bases from J, with 23 bases between. The CDR3 contains 16 residues.

This sequence joins TRBV18 and TRBJ1-2; unclear D gene. The V end was cut by 0 bases, the J end by 2 bases, with 7 bases between. The length of the CDR3 is 14 residues. Germline-derived CDR1 and CDR2 are KGHSH and LQKENI. CDR3 DNA: TGTGCCAGCTCACCACCGAACTTAAACTATGGCTACACCTTC. Protein product: CASSPPNLNYGYTF.

The gene calls are TRBV5-1 and TRBJ1-1; D unresolved. This CDR3 has 14 residues. Germline loops: CDR1 SGHRS, CDR2 YFSETQ. The V gene lost 1 base and the J gene lost 3 bases, with 10 bases spanning the gap. The CDR3 DNA sequence: TGCGCCAGCAGCTTGATCCTGGGAGACACTGAAGCTTTCTTT. Translating gives CASSLILGDTEAFF.

The J gene is TRBJ2-2, the V gene TRBV12-3 or TRBV12-4, with D maybe TRBD1 (5 bases). V dropped 3 bases and J dropped 4 bases, with 12 bases sitting between them. The CDR3 has 15 residues. The CDR3 region is CASSLIQGGTGELFF. In DNA, the CDR3 is TGTGCCAGCAGTTTGATCCAGGGTGGCACCGGGGAGCTGTTTTTT.

The chain is built from TRBV30 and TRBJ2-6; no clear D. From germline, CDR1 is GTSNPN and CDR2 SVGIG (reference sequence). The CDR3 contains 16 residues. Trimming took 1 base from V and 0 from J, leaving 10 bases between them. The CDR3 loop reads CAWSDRTYSGANVLTF. The CDR3 bases are TGTGCCTGGAGTGATCGGACGTACTCTGGGGCCAACGTCCTGACTTTC.

In nucleotides, the CDR3 is TGTGCCTGGCAGGGGGTAGGCCAGACCGGCTACACCTTC. This gives the protein CAWQGVGQTGYTF. The V and J genes are TRBV30 and TRBJ1-2; 7 nucleotides match TRBD1. The CDR3 is made up of 13 amino acids. Trimming at V came to 5 bases and at J to 8 bases, leaving 11 bases not matched to a gene. Germline V gene sequence: CDR1 GTSNPN, CDR2 SVGIG (reference sequence).

This clonotype was seen only once. The V gene is TRBV15, the J gene TRBJ2-7; D is unresolved. The CDR3 has 14 amino acids. Germline CDR1 reads LNHNV; CDR2 reads YYDKDF (reference sequence). V lost 3 bases, J lost 6 bases, and 15 bases lay in between. CDR3 in DNA: TGTGCCACCAGCAGGGTAGAACCCGGTGTCGAGCAGTACTTC. Translation: CATSRVEPGVEQYF.

In DNA form, the CDR3 reads TGTGCCAGCAGTTTCATGGTTGAAAAACTGTTTTTT. This gives the protein CASSFMVEKLFF. The chain links TRBV28 to TRBJ1-4; D is ambiguous. The CDR3 length is 12 residues. CDR1 is MDHEN, CDR2 SYDVKM, per germline. The V end lost 3 bases, the J end lost 7 bases, and 6 bases lay between the germline ends. Full variable domain (remainder filled in from reference TRBV28 and TRBJ1-4): DVKVTQSSRYLVKRTGEKVFLECVQDMDHENMFWYRQDPGLGLRLIYFSYDVKMKEKGDIPEGYSVSREKKERFSLILESASTNQTSMYLCASSFMVEKLFFGSGTQLSVL.

The gene calls are TRBV6-5 and TRBJ2-5; D remains unclear. There are 13 residues in the CDR3. Germline V lookup: CDR1 MNHEY, CDR2 SVGAGI. V was trimmed by 2 bases and J by 1 base, leaving 5 bases between them. The CDR3 DNA sequence: TGTGCCAGCAGTTACGCGGTCCAAGAGACCCAGTACTTC. Translation gives CASSYAVQETQYF.

The rearrangement uses TRBV7-9 and TRBJ1-2, with 9 bases matching TRBD1. There are 13 residues in the CDR3. Germline trimming cut 5 bases from V and 8 bases from J; bases unmatched to any gene: 6. CDR1 and CDR2 from the germline V gene are SEHNR and FQNEAQ (reference sequence). The CDR3 sequence is CASSATGGEGYTF. CDR3 in DNA: TGTGCCAGCAGCGCGACAGGGGGAGAAGGCTACACCTTC.

The chain employs TRBV20-1 and TRBJ2-7, with TRBD1 matching 8 bases. After removal of 6 bases from V and 5 bases from J, the junction contained 12 bases not matched to a gene. Germline loops: CDR1 DFQATT, CDR2 SNEGSKA (reference sequence). CDR3 length equals 14 residues. The CDR3 reads CSAQRQGAGDEQYF. The CDR3 DNA reads as TGCAGTGCCCAGCGCCAGGGGGCAGGTGACGAGCAGTACTTC.

V usage is TRBV20-1 and J usage is TRBJ2-5; 7 positions agree with TRBD1. V shed 5 bases, J shed 0 bases, and the junction held 9 bases outside the gene matches. Per the germline V gene, CDR1 is DFQATT and CDR2 is SNEGSKA (reference sequence). The CDR3 is made up of 15 amino acids. The CDR3 reads CSAPRPDRDQETQYF. The CDR3 bases are TGCAGTGCTCCCCGCCCAGACAGGGACCAAGAGACCCAGTACTTC.

The gene calls are TRBV9 and TRBJ2-1; TRBD1 matches 7 bases. This CDR3 spans 15 amino acids. Germline CDR1 reads SGDLS; CDR2 reads YYNGEE. V was pared by 4 bases and J by 0 bases, with 4 bases of the junction left unmatched. CDR3 sequence reads: CASSLWDSSYNEQFF. CDR3 DNA sequence: TGTGCCAGCAGCCTCTGGGACAGCTCCTACAATGAGCAGTTCTTC. Drawing the rest from reference TRBV9 and TRBJ2-1, the complete variable domain is DSGVTQTPKHLITATGQRVTLRCSPRSGDLSVYWYQQSLDQGLQFLIQYYNGEERAKGNILERFSAQQFPDLHSELNLSSLELGDSALYFCASSLWDSSYNEQFFGPGTRLTVL.

The rearrangement joins TRBV10-3 to TRBJ1-2; 11 bases match TRBD1. Trimming cost V 3 bases and J 4 bases; bases outside gene matches: 4. The germline V gene encodes CDR1 ENHRY and CDR2 SYGVKD. CDR3 length: 15 amino acids. The DNA of the CDR3 is TGTGCCATCAGTGATTCGGGACAGGGGGTCTATGGCTACACCTTC. The encoded protein is CAISDSGQGVYGYTF.

The rearrangement links TRBV6-6 to TRBJ2-7, with D possibly matching TRBD1 (6 bases). Germline V lookup: CDR1 MNHNY, CDR2 SVGAGI (reference sequence). This CDR3 contains 12 residues. The ends were cut back, 8 bases at V and 11 bases at J, with 19 bases in the middle. This CDR3 is CASAPSSGEKYF. CDR3 DNA sequence: TGTGCCAGCGCCCCGTCCTCAGGGGAAAAGTACTTC.

This sequence joins TRBV12-2 and TRBJ2-3; the table's TRBD1 call for D was not verified on the DNA. TRBV12-2 is a known pseudogene. CDR3 length: 17 residues. Written as DNA, the CDR3 is TGTGCAAGTCGCTTATGTGGGGCAATGGCTAGCACAGATACGCAGTATTTT. It yields the protein CASRLCGAMASTDTQYF.

The V call is TRBV7-2, the J call TRBJ2-1; 7 nucleotides line up with TRBD1. V was clipped by 1 base and J by 0 bases; unmatched bases: 0. The CDR3 sequence is 15 residues long. Germline CDR1 reads SGHTA; CDR2 reads FQGNSA. DNA of the CDR3: TGTGCCAGCAGCTTAGACAGGGGCTCCTACAATGAGCAGTTCTTC. It is translated as CASSLDRGSYNEQFF.